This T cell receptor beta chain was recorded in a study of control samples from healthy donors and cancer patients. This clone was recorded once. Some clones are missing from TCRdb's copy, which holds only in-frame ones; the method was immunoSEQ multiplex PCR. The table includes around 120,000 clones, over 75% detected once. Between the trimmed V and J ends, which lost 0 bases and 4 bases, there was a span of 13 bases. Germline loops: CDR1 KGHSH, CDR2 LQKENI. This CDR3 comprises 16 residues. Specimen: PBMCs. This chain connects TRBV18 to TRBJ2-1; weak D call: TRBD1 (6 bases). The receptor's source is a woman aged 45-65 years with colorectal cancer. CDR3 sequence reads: CASSPPGQLDYNEQFF. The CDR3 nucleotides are TGTGCCAGCTCACCACCTGGACAGCTTGATTACAATGAGCAGTTCTTC.